This is a list of T cell receptor beta chains from one sample in a study of a mutant IDH1 vaccine in newly diagnosed glioma. The assay was immunoSEQ multiplex PCR, and TCRdb's table has in-frame clones only and misses some. The table has roughly 48,000 clones, around 80% seen once; the top ten hold 10% to 15%. For these TCRs, the target antigens are not known. Specimen: PBMCs, collected from a glioma patient whose treatment included an IDH1 peptide vaccine. These receptors were obtained from a man aged 40-50 years with glioma. Each CDR3 is given with its conserved first and last residue. A D gene is named only where the DNA matches it firmly. Not every row has a clone size; where given, it reads once, few, many or a size class.

d_call: -; v_call: TRBV2; clone_size: -; j_call: TRBJ2-5; cdr3_nt: TGTGCCAGCAGTCGAGGGAGATTACAAGAGACCCAGTACTTC; cdr3_aa: CASSRGRLQETQYF
d_call: -; v_call: TRBV5-4; clone_size: -; j_call: TRBJ1-3; cdr3_nt: TGTGCCAGCAGCTTAGGGAGAGAATCGGGAAACACCATATATTTT; cdr3_aa: CASSLGRESGNTIYF
d_call: TRBD1; v_call: TRBV11-2; clone_size: -; j_call: TRBJ2-3; cdr3_nt: TGTGCCAGCAGCCCGTACAGGGGGCGCGGCACAGATACGCAGTATTTT; cdr3_aa: CASSPYRGRGTDTQYF
d_call: TRBD1; v_call: TRBV6-5; clone_size: -; j_call: TRBJ2-5; cdr3_nt: TGTGCCAGCAGTTACTCGGAGACAGGGAAGCAGACCCAGTACTTC; cdr3_aa: CASSYSETGKQTQYF
d_call: TRBD1; v_call: TRBV4-1; clone_size: -; j_call: TRBJ1-1; cdr3_nt: TGCGCCAGCAGCTCCTACAGGGGGGTAGGGACTGAAGCTTTCTTT; cdr3_aa: CASSSYRGVGTEAFF
d_call: -; v_call: TRBV23-1; clone_size: -; j_call: TRBJ1-3; cdr3_nt: TGCGCCAGCAGTCCCCGAGCCCAGGCAGGGGTTGGAAACACCATATATTTT; cdr3_aa: CASSPRAQAGVGNTIYF
d_call: TRBD1; v_call: TRBV19; clone_size: -; j_call: TRBJ1-2; cdr3_nt: TGTGCCAGTAGTTTGACAGGGTATGGCTACACCTTC; cdr3_aa: CASSLTGYGYTF
d_call: -; v_call: TRBV7-9; clone_size: -; j_call: TRBJ1-1; cdr3_nt: TGTGCCAGCAGGGACTATAAGGGCACTGAAGCTTTCTTT; cdr3_aa: CASRDYKGTEAFF
d_call: -; v_call: TRBV13; clone_size: -; j_call: TRBJ2-5; cdr3_nt: TGTGCCAGCAGCTCCGGGGAGACCCAGTACTTC; cdr3_aa: CASSSGETQYF
d_call: TRBD1; v_call: TRBV4-3; clone_size: few; j_call: TRBJ1-1; cdr3_nt: TGCGCCAGCAGCCAAGACGCCCAGGACAGGGGGCTCACTGAAGCTTTCTTT; cdr3_aa: CASSQDAQDRGLTEAFF